This is a list of T cell receptor beta chains from one sample in a study of vaccination and CD4 T cells after COVID-19. A single record per CDR3 protein comes from TCRdb applying MiXCR to the PCR reads. Here the sample spans 10,000 or so distinct CDR3 sequences, around 37% being singletons. Their antigens are not known. Source material: CD4+ T cells from blood, cultured in vitro. These TCRs come from a human donor in good health. The CDR3 runs from the conserved cysteine through the conserved F or W. D genes are given only for firm matches. Clone size is stated in some rows and not others, as once, few, many or a class when expanded.

clone size,D gene,CDR3 length,V gene,J gene,CDR3 DNA,CDR3 protein
NA,TRBD1,11,TRBV6-2/TRBV6-3,TRBJ1-1,TGTGCCAGCAGCCTCGGGACAGCGGCTTTCTTT,CASSLGTAAFF
few,NA,13,TRBV5-3,TRBJ1-2,TGTGCCAGAAGCTTGACAGCTAACTATGGCTACACCTTC,CARSLTANYGYTF
few,NA,15,TRBV20-1,TRBJ1-5,TGCAGTGCTGGGCCGGTTATAAAGGGCAATCAGCCCCAGCATTTT,CSAGPVIKGNQPQHF
NA,NA,12,TRBV20-1,TRBJ2-1,TGCAGTGCTAGAGAGCGCGCGGCTGAGCAGTTCTTC,CSARERAAEQFF
few,NA,13,TRBV21-1,TRBJ1-1,TGTGCCAGCAGCAAAGGGGAGGAGGTAACAGCTTTCTTT,CASSKGEEVTAFF
few,NA,13,TRBV6-2/TRBV6-3,TRBJ1-3,TGTGCCAGCAGTTACCCGACCAGAAACACCATATATTTT,CASSYPTRNTIYF
NA,TRBD2,15,TRBV15,TRBJ2-1,TGTGCCACCAGCAGAGTAACAGGGACTAGCTGGAAGCAGTTCTTC,CATSRVTGTSWKQFF
few,TRBD1,15,TRBV19,TRBJ2-7,TGTGCCAGTAGTATTCCGGGACAGGGGTCTCTCGAGCAGTACTTC,CASSIPGQGSLEQYF
NA,TRBD1,18,TRBV6-5,TRBJ1-1,TGTGCCAGCAGTTACTTCCCTCCGGGACAGGGCATGAACACTGAAGCTTTCTTT,CASSYFPPGQGMNTEAFF
NA,NA,14,TRBV11-3,TRBJ1-5,TGTGCCAGCAGCTCTAGGACCGGAGGTCAGCCCCAGCATTTT,CASSSRTGGQPQHF
NA,TRBD1,14,TRBV5-1,TRBJ2-7,TGCGCCAGCAGCCGGGACAGCACCTCCTACGAGCAGTACTTC,CASSRDSTSYEQYF
few,NA,12,TRBV7-9,TRBJ2-5,TGTGCCGCTCAGCGTGACCAAGAGACCCAGTACTTC,CAAQRDQETQYF
NA,NA,13,TRBV2,TRBJ2-7,TGTGCCGGCAGTACGGACTGGGGCGGGGAGCAGTACTTC,CAGSTDWGGEQYF
NA,TRBD2,15,TRBV20-1,TRBJ2-7,TGCAGTGCTAGAGGTGTAGCGGGAGGGCCTTACGAGCAGTACTTC,CSARGVAGGPYEQYF
few,NA,13,TRBV7-2,TRBJ2-5,TGTGCCAGCAGCCGACAGAACCAAGAGACCCAGTACTTC,CASSRQNQETQYF
NA,NA,16,TRBV6-1,TRBJ1-5,TGTGCCAGCAGTGAAGCAACGGGCACCCACCAACAGCCCCAGCATTTT,CASSEATGTHQQPQHF
few,TRBD1,16,TRBV7-8,TRBJ1-5,TGTGCCAGCAGCTTAGCGGACAGGGGTGGCAATCAGCCCCAGCATTTT,CASSLADRGGNQPQHF
NA,NA,13,TRBV11-2,TRBJ2-5,TGTGCCAGCAGCTTCTCGGGTCAAGAGACCCAGTACTTC,CASSFSGQETQYF
once,NA,12,TRBV5-4,TRBJ2-1,TGTGCCAGCAGCTCGCCGTACAATGAGCAGTTCTTC,CASSSPYNEQFF
NA,NA,14,TRBV6-1,TRBJ1-1,TGTGCCAGCAGTCTACGGCAGATGAACACTGAAGCTTTCTTT,CASSLRQMNTEAFF
NA,TRBD2,17,TRBV7-2,TRBJ2-3,TGTGCCAGCAGCCCGAGGACTAGCGGGAGGACTACAGATACGCAGTATTTT,CASSPRTSGRTTDTQYF
few,TRBD1,14,TRBV10-3,TRBJ2-5,TGTGCCATCAGGACGGGACAGGGTAAAGAGACCCAGTACTTC,CAIRTGQGKETQYF
NA,NA,15,TRBV7-8,TRBJ1-3,TGTGCCAGCAGCTTAGCAACCGACTCTGGAAACACCATATATTTT,CASSLATDSGNTIYF
few,NA,12,TRBV27,TRBJ1-6,TGTGCCAGCAGCTCGCCCGCCTCACCCCTCCACTTT,CASSSPASPLHF
NA,TRBD1,17,TRBV24-1,TRBJ1-5,TGTGCCACCAGTCCAAATTCCGGGACAGGGGGTGATCAGCCCCAGCATTTT,CATSPNSGTGGDQPQHF
NA,TRBD2,16,TRBV15,TRBJ2-1,TGTGCCACCAGCAGGCAACAGCGGGGTTCCTACAATGAGCAGTTCTTC,CATSRQQRGSYNEQFF
few,TRBD1,14,TRBV27,TRBJ1-2,TGTGCCAGCTGTCGAGCGGGACAGGGTAATGGCTACACCTTC,CASCRAGQGNGYTF
few,TRBD1,14,TRBV6-1,TRBJ2-7,TGTGCCAGCATCAAGGGACAGGGTTGGTACGAGCAGTACTTC,CASIKGQGWYEQYF
few,NA,14,TRBV11-2,TRBJ1-1,TGTGCCAGCAGCCTGCGGACCCCTCGGACTGAAGCTTTCTTT,CASSLRTPRTEAFF
few,NA,16,TRBV6-5,TRBJ2-5,TGTGCCAGCAGTTACAGCGGTGGCAGGGTGGGGGAGACCCAGTACTTC,CASSYSGGRVGETQYF
medium-sized,NA,14,TRBV27,TRBJ1-5,TGTGCCAGCAGTCCCCGGGGTGGCAATCAGCCCCAGCATTTT,CASSPRGGNQPQHF
NA,TRBD2,15,TRBV7-7,TRBJ2-1,TGTGCTAGCAGCTTAGGGCAGGGACTATACAATGAGCAGTTCTTC,CASSLGQGLYNEQFF
NA,TRBD1,15,TRBV6-5,TRBJ2-5,TGTGCCAGCAGTTCCGAGACAGGGTGGGGAGAGACCCAGTACTTC,CASSSETGWGETQYF
NA,NA,16,TRBV11-2,TRBJ2-3,TGTGCCAGCAGCTCATTAAGCGGTCGGTCCACGGGTAGGCAGTATTTT,CASSSLSGRSTGRQYF
once,NA,13,TRBV19,TRBJ2-6,TGTGCCAGTAGTTTAAGGGACGGGAACGTCCTGACTTTC,CASSLRDGNVLTF
NA,TRBD2,14,TRBV7-2,TRBJ2-7,TGTGCCAGCAGTCGACTAGCGGGAGTCTACGAGCAGTACTTC,CASSRLAGVYEQYF
NA,TRBD1,17,TRBV5-4,TRBJ2-2,TGTGCCAGCAGCGGGAGGGGACAGGGCGTTAAGACCGGGGAGCTGTTTTTT,CASSGRGQGVKTGELFF
few,TRBD2,16,TRBV7-9,TRBJ2-3,TGTGCCAGCAGCAACGGACTAGCGGGAGTATGGTATACGCAGTATTTT,CASSNGLAGVWYTQYF
few,NA,14,TRBV6-2/TRBV6-3,TRBJ1-6,TGTGCCAGCACCGTCGGTAGTGGAAATTCACCCCTCCACTTT,CASTVGSGNSPLHF
few,NA,14,TRBV24-1,TRBJ1-5,TGTGCCACCAGTGACCAAAGGCCTGGAGGGCCCCAGCATTTT,CATSDQRPGGPQHF
NA,NA,15,TRBV7-2,TRBJ1-6,TGTGCCAGCAGCTTGTCGACGCTTTATAATTCACCCCTCCACTTT,CASSLSTLYNSPLHF
NA,NA,14,TRBV7-9,TRBJ2-1,TGTGCCAGCAGCTTACAGGGCGCTAACAATGAGCAGTTCTTC,CASSLQGANNEQFF
few,NA,15,TRBV7-8,TRBJ2-7,TGTGCCAGCAGCGGGGGGTACGGGAGAATTTACGAGCAGTACTTC,CASSGGYGRIYEQYF
NA,NA,12,TRBV6-2/TRBV6-3,TRBJ2-7,TGTGCCAGCAGTACAGGGATCTACGAGCAGTACTTC,CASSTGIYEQYF
NA,TRBD1,15,TRBV29-1,TRBJ2-7,TGCAGCGTTGCACGACAGGGGGCTGGGGACTACGAGCAGTACTTC,CSVARQGAGDYEQYF
few,NA,12,TRBV7-2,TRBJ2-5,TGTGCCAGCAGCTCCCCTGGGGAGACCCAGTACTTC,CASSSPGETQYF
few,TRBD2,15,TRBV7-9,TRBJ2-1,TGTGCCAGCAGCTTAGGGGCTAGCGGGAGGAGCGAGCAGTTCTTC,CASSLGASGRSEQFF
NA,NA,13,TRBV29-1,TRBJ2-5,TGCAGCGTCATGGCAGGACGAAAAGTGACCCAGTACTTC,CSVMAGRKVTQYF
few,TRBD1,14,TRBV20-1,TRBJ1-6,TGCAGTGCTAGATGGACAGGGGGCCATTCACCCCTCCACTTT,CSARWTGGHSPLHF
NA,NA,14,TRBV5-4,TRBJ1-6,TGTGCCAGCAGCCTGGGGGGAGAGGGGTCACCCCTCCACTTT,CASSLGGEGSPLHF
few,TRBD1,14,TRBV19,TRBJ1-1,TGTGCCAGTCTATTAACAGGGGGCCGAACTGAAGCTTTCTTT,CASLLTGGRTEAFF
NA,TRBD1,18,TRBV7-2,TRBJ1-2,TGTGCCAGCAGCCCTGAATTGGGGGGACAGGGACGTTTCTATGGCTACACCTTC,CASSPELGGQGRFYGYTF
NA,NA,13,TRBV27,TRBJ2-1,TGTGCCAGCAGTTCGCCCCCATACAATGAGCAGTTCTTC,CASSSPPYNEQFF
NA,NA,15,TRBV6-1,TRBJ2-1,TGTGCCAGCAGCTTAAGCCCTGGGGCGGCCAATGAGCAGTTCTTC,CASSLSPGAANEQFF
few,TRBD2,13,TRBV20-1,TRBJ2-7,TGCAGTGCTACCGACCGGCGGGAGAGCGAGCAGTACTTC,CSATDRRESEQYF
NA,TRBD2,13,TRBV28,TRBJ2-1,TGTGCCAGCAGCTTTAGCGGGAGAGTGGAGCAGTTCTTC,CASSFSGRVEQFF
NA,NA,11,TRBV30,TRBJ2-7,TGTGCCTGGAGCGGGACCGAGCAGTTTAGCTTC,CAWSGTEQFSF
NA,TRBD2,15,TRBV5-1,TRBJ2-1,TGCGCCAGCAGCGACCCTAGCGGGAGCTACAATGAGCAGTTCTTC,CASSDPSGSYNEQFF
NA,NA,14,TRBV19,TRBJ1-1,TGTGCCAGTGATTCCCGGGACGGTGGCACTGAAGCTTTCTTT,CASDSRDGGTEAFF
few,NA,11,TRBV20-1,TRBJ2-7,TGCAGTGCTAGATCCAAATTCGAGCAGTACTTC,CSARSKFEQYF